Sequencing of this T cell receptor beta chain was carried out in a study of T-cell memory formation after mild COVID-19. This CDR3 contains 14 residues. Germline loops: CDR1 SGHRS, CDR2 YFSETQ. The germline V and J ends were trimmed by 4 bases and 4 bases, with 15 bases remaining between them. Libraries for TCRalpha and TCRbeta carried sample barcodes and unique molecular identifiers via 5'RACE. TCRdb ran MiXCR on the 5' RACE reads and lists one entry per CDR3 protein. Of about 68,000 distinct CDR3 sequences listed, around 17% were seen once; the top ten hold 25% to 35%. Of note for this clonotype: No antigen is known for it.

General study findings and limits: The appearance of some responding clones in pre-infection memory suggested that cross-reactive memory joined. Second-wave clones peaking on day 37 lacked confirmed SARS-CoV-2 specificity. Largely, contracting CD4+ clones fell within CM and EM, and contracting CD8+ clones within EMRA.

The sample consisted of PBMCs or a T cell subset sorted from them (not recorded which). The TCR originated in an adult woman who had mild COVID-19 (a few samples of this study predate the infection). Cell type and time point are not known. The chain recombines TRBV5-1 with TRBJ2-7, with a tentative D call TRBD2 (6 bases). CDR3 amino acids: CASSPPEGEYEQYF. CDR3 nucleotide sequence: TGCGCCAGCAGCCCCCCGGAGGGAGAGTACGAGCAGTACTTC.